This T cell receptor (beta chain) is drawn from a study of T cells in Graves' hyperthyroidism and ophthalmopathy. Whole-study results and caveats: Model output signaled ophthalmopathy a median approximately 6 months ahead of onset.

Trimming stripped 4 bases from V and 0 bases from J, with 12 bases between. The CDR3 spans 15 residues. Many counts were recorded for this clonotype. Antigen: not known. Amplification targeted TCR beta CDR3 regions from RNA transcripts. Carried out on the TCR CDR3, a first-round RT-PCR used the HTBI primer set. In TCRdb, the multiplex PCR reads were re-called with MiXCR into one record per CDR3 protein. The data show 200,000 to 250,000 distinct CDR3 sequences, with about a sixth seen just once and around 48% held by the top ten. J is TRBJ1-1 and V is TRBV12-3 or TRBV12-4; a weak D match, TRBD1 (6 bases). The origin of this receptor is a woman between 45 and 60 years old with Graves' hyperthyroidism. The sample was blood. Here the CDR3 reads CASSSKGGMNTEAFF. The CDR3, as DNA: TGTGCCAGCAGTTCCAAGGGGGGCATGAACACTGAAGCTTTCTTT.